A selection of T cell receptor beta chains follows, all from one sample in a study of T cells in Graves' hyperthyroidism and ophthalmopathy. One entry per CDR3 protein results from TCRdb running MiXCR on the multiplex PCR reads. The table shows hundreds of thousands of distinct CDR3 sequences, with about 14% occurring only once. The specimen sequenced was blood. These receptors all stem from a man aged 50 to 59 with Graves' ophthalmopathy. Both conserved end residues are part of each CDR3. A D gene is named only where the DNA matches it firmly. Clone size is not always given. Where it is, it says once, few, many or a class for expanded clones.

D gene: TRBD2
J gene: TRBJ2-3
V gene: TRBV2
clone size: many
CDR3 protein: CASTEGLAGVSTQYF
CDR3 DNA: TGTGCCAGCACTGAGGGACTAGCGGGAGTAAGTACGCAGTATTTT

D gene: NA
J gene: TRBJ2-2
V gene: TRBV12-5
clone size: many
CDR3 protein: CAPPEAGELFF
CDR3 DNA: TGTGCTCCTCCGGAGGCCGGGGAGCTGTTTTTT

D gene: NA
J gene: TRBJ1-1
V gene: TRBV9
clone size: many
CDR3 protein: CASSVEVGWNTEAFF
CDR3 DNA: TGTGCCAGCAGCGTAGAGGTGGGCTGGAACACTGAAGCTTTCTTT

D gene: NA
J gene: TRBJ1-6
V gene: TRBV14
clone size: NA
CDR3 protein: CASSARSRNSPPHF
CDR3 DNA: TGTGCCAGCAGCGCCAGGTCCAGGAATTCACCCCCCCACTTT

D gene: NA
J gene: TRBJ1-2
V gene: TRBV9
clone size: few
CDR3 protein: CASSDPDFNYGYTF
CDR3 DNA: TGTGCCAGCAGCGACCCGGATTTTAACTATGGCTACACCTTC

D gene: TRBD2
J gene: TRBJ2-5
V gene: TRBV4-1
clone size: many
CDR3 protein: CASSAGLAGFQETQYF
CDR3 DNA: TGCGCCAGCTCCGCGGGACTAGCGGGATTCCAAGAGACCCAGTACTTC

D gene: TRBD2
J gene: TRBJ2-1
V gene: TRBV20-1
clone size: NA
CDR3 protein: CSASLPSGRVIPYNEQFF
CDR3 DNA: TGCAGTGCTAGTCTACCTAGCGGGAGGGTGATCCCCTACAATGAGCAGTTCTTC

D gene: TRBD2
J gene: TRBJ2-3
V gene: TRBV20-1
clone size: many
CDR3 protein: CSASGLDTDTQYF
CDR3 DNA: TGCAGTGCTTCTGGACTAGACACAGATACGCAGTATTTT

D gene: TRBD2
J gene: TRBJ2-7
V gene: TRBV5-1
clone size: NA
CDR3 protein: CASSFNEAGGAYEQYF
CDR3 DNA: TGCGCCAGCAGCTTTAATGAAGCGGGAGGGGCCTACGAGCAGTACTTC

D gene: NA
J gene: TRBJ2-4
V gene: TRBV28
clone size: many
CDR3 protein: CASSSPGYGTNIQYF
CDR3 DNA: TGTGCCAGCAGTTCCCCAGGATACGGCACCAACATTCAGTACTTC

D gene: NA
J gene: TRBJ1-3
V gene: TRBV19
clone size: NA
CDR3 protein: CASSIADRRTRNTIYF
CDR3 DNA: TGTGCCAGTAGTATAGCTGACCGGCGAACGAGAAACACCATATATTTT

D gene: TRBD2
J gene: TRBJ2-5
V gene: TRBV10-3
clone size: few
CDR3 protein: CAISDGGGETQYF
CDR3 DNA: TGTGCCATCAGTGATGGGGGGGGAGAGACCCAGTACTTC

D gene: NA
J gene: TRBJ2-5
V gene: TRBV24-1
clone size: NA
CDR3 protein: CATSVRGWETQYF
CDR3 DNA: TGTGCCACCAGTGTTCGAGGGTGGGAGACCCAGTACTTC

D gene: TRBD2
J gene: TRBJ2-1
V gene: TRBV13
clone size: many
CDR3 protein: CASSLAHGGRLNEQFF
CDR3 DNA: TGTGCCAGCAGCTTAGCCCACGGCGGGAGGCTGAATGAGCAGTTCTTC

D gene: NA
J gene: TRBJ2-7
V gene: TRBV11-2
clone size: many
CDR3 protein: CASSLGVFSYEQYF
CDR3 DNA: TGTGCCAGCAGCTTAGGGGTCTTCTCCTACGAGCAGTACTTC

D gene: NA
J gene: TRBJ2-1
V gene: TRBV6-6
clone size: many
CDR3 protein: CASSYSIDEQFF
CDR3 DNA: TGTGCCAGCAGTTACTCGATCGATGAGCAGTTCTTC

D gene: TRBD1
J gene: TRBJ1-4
V gene: TRBV29-1
clone size: NA
CDR3 protein: CSVRDSRNELFF
CDR3 DNA: TGCAGCGTTAGGGACAGCCGAAATGAACTGTTTTTT

D gene: NA
J gene: TRBJ2-5
V gene: TRBV20-1
clone size: NA
CDR3 protein: CSARDVGGPQYF
CDR3 DNA: TGCAGTGCTAGAGATGTGGGGGGCCCCCAGTACTTC

D gene: TRBD2
J gene: TRBJ2-1
V gene: TRBV5-4
clone size: few
CDR3 protein: CASSLRIAGRYNEQFF
CDR3 DNA: TGTGCCAGCAGCTTGAGAATAGCGGGACGGTACAATGAGCAGTTCTTC

D gene: TRBD2
J gene: TRBJ2-1
V gene: TRBV20-1
clone size: many
CDR3 protein: CSARGDGTSGGVYNEQFF
CDR3 DNA: TGCAGTGCTAGAGGCGATGGGACTAGCGGGGGGGTCTACAATGAGCAGTTCTTC

D gene: TRBD1
J gene: TRBJ1-1
V gene: TRBV20-1
clone size: many
CDR3 protein: CSARGSVGGESEAFF
CDR3 DNA: TGCAGTGCTAGAGGCTCTGTAGGGGGCGAGTCTGAAGCTTTCTTT

D gene: TRBD1
J gene: TRBJ2-6
V gene: TRBV10-3
clone size: few
CDR3 protein: CAIREGQGGSGANVLTF
CDR3 DNA: TGTGCCATCAGAGAGGGACAGGGAGGGTCAGGGGCCAACGTCCTGACTTTC

D gene: TRBD2
J gene: TRBJ2-3
V gene: TRBV20-1
clone size: many
CDR3 protein: CSARDREWPLAGVGDTQYF
CDR3 DNA: TGCAGTGCTAGAGATCGAGAGTGGCCTCTAGCGGGAGTAGGGGATACGCAGTATTTT

D gene: TRBD1
J gene: TRBJ2-7
V gene: TRBV3-1
clone size: many
CDR3 protein: CASSQDGTGNAYEQYF
CDR3 DNA: TGTGCCAGCAGCCAAGATGGGACAGGGAATGCCTACGAGCAGTACTTC

D gene: TRBD2
J gene: TRBJ2-3
V gene: TRBV5-1
clone size: many
CDR3 protein: CASRGLAGADTQYF
CDR3 DNA: TGCGCCAGCAGGGGACTAGCAGGGGCAGATACGCAGTATTTT

D gene: NA
J gene: TRBJ2-1
V gene: TRBV7-2
clone size: NA
CDR3 protein: CASSSRDQPYNEQFF
CDR3 DNA: TGTGCCAGCAGTTCACGGGACCAACCCTACAATGAGCAGTTCTTC

D gene: NA
J gene: TRBJ2-1
V gene: TRBV4-1
clone size: NA
CDR3 protein: CASSQTPIGEVYNEQFF
CDR3 DNA: TGCGCCAGCAGCCAAACCCCGATCGGGGAGGTGTACAATGAGCAGTTCTTC

D gene: NA
J gene: TRBJ2-3
V gene: TRBV4-1
clone size: many
CDR3 protein: CASSPGGGGNTDTQYF
CDR3 DNA: TGCGCCAGCAGCCCAGGGGGAGGCGGGAACACAGATACGCAGTATTTT

D gene: NA
J gene: TRBJ2-7
V gene: TRBV4-1
clone size: NA
CDR3 protein: CASSQAPRVAEQYF
CDR3 DNA: TGCGCCAGCAGCCAAGCCCCCAGGGTAGCCGAGCAGTACTTC

D gene: TRBD1
J gene: TRBJ1-4
V gene: TRBV28
clone size: many
CDR3 protein: CASSLIGQGMGANEKLFF
CDR3 DNA: TGTGCCAGTTCTTTAATCGGACAGGGGATGGGGGCTAATGAAAAACTGTTTTTT

D gene: TRBD1
J gene: TRBJ1-1
V gene: TRBV18
clone size: many
CDR3 protein: CASSPQTGVMNTEAFF
CDR3 DNA: TGTGCCAGCTCACCACAGACAGGGGTCATGAACACTGAAGCTTTCTTT

D gene: NA
J gene: TRBJ2-3
V gene: TRBV29-1
clone size: NA
CDR3 protein: CSVERSGRGTDTQYF
CDR3 DNA: TGCAGCGTTGAAAGGTCGGGAAGGGGTACAGATACGCAGTATTTT

D gene: TRBD1
J gene: TRBJ1-3
V gene: TRBV2
clone size: many
CDR3 protein: CASRKDRMTGNTIYF
CDR3 DNA: TGTGCCAGCAGGAAGGACAGGATGACTGGAAACACCATATATTTT

D gene: TRBD1
J gene: TRBJ2-3
V gene: TRBV7-9
clone size: few
CDR3 protein: CASRAEGTEGLASTDTQYF
CDR3 DNA: TGTGCCAGCAGGGCAGAGGGGACAGAAGGTTTAGCTAGCACAGATACGCAGTATTTT

D gene: NA
J gene: TRBJ2-3
V gene: TRBV7-9
clone size: NA
CDR3 protein: CASSSRSSTDTQYF
CDR3 DNA: TGTGCCAGCAGCTCTCGGAGTTCCACAGATACGCAGTATTTT

D gene: NA
J gene: TRBJ2-5
V gene: TRBV7-3
clone size: many
CDR3 protein: CASSLNKGETQYF
CDR3 DNA: TGTGCCAGCAGCTTAAATAAGGGGGAGACCCAGTACTTC

D gene: TRBD2
J gene: TRBJ2-3
V gene: TRBV12-3/TRBV12-4
clone size: many
CDR3 protein: CASRGPLAGVATDTQYF
CDR3 DNA: TGTGCCAGCAGGGGCCCTCTAGCGGGAGTGGCCACAGATACGCAGTATTTT